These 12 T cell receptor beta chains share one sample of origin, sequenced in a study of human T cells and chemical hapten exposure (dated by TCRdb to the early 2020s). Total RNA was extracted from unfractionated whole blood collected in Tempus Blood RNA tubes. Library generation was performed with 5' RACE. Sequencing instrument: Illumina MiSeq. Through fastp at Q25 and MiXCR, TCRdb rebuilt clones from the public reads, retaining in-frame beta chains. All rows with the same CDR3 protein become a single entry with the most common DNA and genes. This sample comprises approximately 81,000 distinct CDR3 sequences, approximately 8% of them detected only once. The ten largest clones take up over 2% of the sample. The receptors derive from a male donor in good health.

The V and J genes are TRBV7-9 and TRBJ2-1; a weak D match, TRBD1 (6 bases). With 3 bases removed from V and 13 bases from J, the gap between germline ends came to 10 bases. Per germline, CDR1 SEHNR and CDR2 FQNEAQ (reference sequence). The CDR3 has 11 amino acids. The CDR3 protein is CASSFTGSQFF. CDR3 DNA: TGTGCCAGCAGCTTCACAGGGTCTCAGTTCTTC.

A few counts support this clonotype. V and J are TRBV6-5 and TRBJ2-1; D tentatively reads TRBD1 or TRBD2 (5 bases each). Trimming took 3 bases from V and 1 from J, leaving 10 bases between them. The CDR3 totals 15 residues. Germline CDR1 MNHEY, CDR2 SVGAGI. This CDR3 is CASSYEGNSYNEQFF. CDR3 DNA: TGTGCCAGCAGTTATGAGGGGAATTCCTACAATGAGCAGTTCTTC.

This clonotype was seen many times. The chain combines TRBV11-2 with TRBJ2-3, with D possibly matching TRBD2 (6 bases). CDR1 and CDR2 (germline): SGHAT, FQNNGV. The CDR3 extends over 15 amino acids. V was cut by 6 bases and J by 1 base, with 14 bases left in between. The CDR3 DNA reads TGTGCCAGCAGTTGGATGAGGGAGGGCACAGATACGCAGTATTTT. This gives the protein CASSWMREGTDTQYF. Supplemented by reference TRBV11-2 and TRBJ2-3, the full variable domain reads EAGVAQSPRYKIIEKRQSVAFWCNPISGHATLYWYQQILGQGPKLLIQFQNNGVVDDSQLPKDRFSAERLKGVDSTLKIQPAKLEDSAVYLCASSWMREGTDTQYFGPGTRLTVL.

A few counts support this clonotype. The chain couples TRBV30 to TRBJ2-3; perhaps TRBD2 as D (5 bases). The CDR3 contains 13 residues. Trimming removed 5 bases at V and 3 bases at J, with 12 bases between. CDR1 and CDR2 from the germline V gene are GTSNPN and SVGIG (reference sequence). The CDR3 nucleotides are TGTGCCTGGGGACTTATCGCGACAGATACGCAGTATTTT. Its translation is CAWGLIATDTQYF.

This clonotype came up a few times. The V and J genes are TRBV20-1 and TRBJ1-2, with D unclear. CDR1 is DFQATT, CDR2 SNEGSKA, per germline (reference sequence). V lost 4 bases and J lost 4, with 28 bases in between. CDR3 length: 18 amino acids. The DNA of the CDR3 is TGCAGTGCTAAACATCCCCGGCGGGAGCGCTTATCTCGCTATGGCTACACCTTC. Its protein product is CSAKHPRRERLSRYGYTF.

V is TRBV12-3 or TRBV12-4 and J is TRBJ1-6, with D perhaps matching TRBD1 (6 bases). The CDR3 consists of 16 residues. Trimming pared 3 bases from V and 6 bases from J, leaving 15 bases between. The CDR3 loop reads CASSFRGAPFNSPLHF. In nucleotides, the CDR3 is TGTGCCAGCAGTTTCCGGGGGGCGCCATTTAATTCACCCCTCCACTTT.

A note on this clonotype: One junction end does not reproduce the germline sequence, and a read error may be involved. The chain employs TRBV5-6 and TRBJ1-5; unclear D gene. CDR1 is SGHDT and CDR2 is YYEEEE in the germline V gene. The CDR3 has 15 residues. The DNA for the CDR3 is TGTGACAGCAGATTGTTTCGGAAGACCAATCAGCCCCAGCATTTT. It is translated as CDSRLFRKTNQPQHF.

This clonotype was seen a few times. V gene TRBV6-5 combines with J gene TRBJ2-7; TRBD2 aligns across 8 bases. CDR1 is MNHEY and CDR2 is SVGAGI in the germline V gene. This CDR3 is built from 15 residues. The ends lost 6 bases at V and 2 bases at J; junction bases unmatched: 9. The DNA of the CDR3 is TGTGCCAGCAGCTCCGGGTTAGCGGGGACCTACGAGCAGTACTTC. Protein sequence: CASSSGLAGTYEQYF.

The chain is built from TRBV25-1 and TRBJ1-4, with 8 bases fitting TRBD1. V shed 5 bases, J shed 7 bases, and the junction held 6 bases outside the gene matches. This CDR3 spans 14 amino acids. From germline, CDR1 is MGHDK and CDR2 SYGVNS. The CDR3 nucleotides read TGTGCCAGCAGTAACAACAGGGGGGGTGAAAAACTGTTTTTT. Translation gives CASSNNRGGEKLFF.

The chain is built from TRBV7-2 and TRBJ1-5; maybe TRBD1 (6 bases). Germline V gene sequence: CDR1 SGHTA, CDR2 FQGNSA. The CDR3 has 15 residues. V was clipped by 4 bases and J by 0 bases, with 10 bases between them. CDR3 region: CASSSTGYSNQPQHF. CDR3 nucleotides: TGTGCCAGCAGCTCCACAGGGTATAGCAATCAGCCCCAGCATTTT.

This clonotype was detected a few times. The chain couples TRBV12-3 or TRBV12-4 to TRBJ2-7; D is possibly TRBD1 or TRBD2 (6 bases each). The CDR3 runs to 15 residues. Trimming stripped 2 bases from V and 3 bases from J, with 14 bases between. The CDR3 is CASSLLPRGLYEQYF. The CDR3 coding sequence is TGTGCCAGCAGTTTACTGCCCCGGGGGCTCTACGAGCAGTACTTC.

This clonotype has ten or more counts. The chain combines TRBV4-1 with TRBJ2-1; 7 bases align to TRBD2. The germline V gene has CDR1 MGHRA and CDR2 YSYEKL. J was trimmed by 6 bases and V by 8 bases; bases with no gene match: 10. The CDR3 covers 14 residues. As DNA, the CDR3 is TGCGCCAGCGAAGACCAGGGAGGGCCCAATGAGCAGTTCTTC. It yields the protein CASEDQGGPNEQFF.